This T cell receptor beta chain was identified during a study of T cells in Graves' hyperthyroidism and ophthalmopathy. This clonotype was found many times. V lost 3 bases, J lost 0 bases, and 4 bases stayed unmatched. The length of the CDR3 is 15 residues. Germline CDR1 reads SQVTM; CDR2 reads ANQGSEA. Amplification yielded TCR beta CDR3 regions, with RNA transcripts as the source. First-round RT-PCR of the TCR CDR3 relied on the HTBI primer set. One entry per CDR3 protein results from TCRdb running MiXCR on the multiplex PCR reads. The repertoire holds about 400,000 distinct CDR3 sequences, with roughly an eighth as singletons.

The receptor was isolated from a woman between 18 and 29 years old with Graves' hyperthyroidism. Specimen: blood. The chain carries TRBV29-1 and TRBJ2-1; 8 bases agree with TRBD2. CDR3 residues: CSVEGGRSSYNEQFF. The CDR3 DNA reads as TGCAGCGTTGAGGGCGGGAGGAGCTCCTACAATGAGCAGTTCTTC.